What follows describes a single T cell receptor beta chain. Germline V CDR1 and CDR2: MNHNS, SASEGT. The CDR3 has 16 residues. Trimming took 4 bases from V and 0 from J, leaving 15 bases between them. The entry originates in a study of cytomegalovirus exposure and HLA in healthy donors. The primer mix had 60 Vbeta and 13 Jbeta primers. Some clones are missing from TCRdb's copy, which holds only in-frame ones; the method was immunoSEQ multiplex PCR. This sample's clone table lists some 33,000 clones. V usage is TRBV6-1 and J usage is TRBJ1-1, with D maybe TRBD1 (6 bases). The specimen sequenced was PBMCs. The receptor's source is a female donor in good health and CMV-seronegative. The CDR3 sequence: CASSAPQGILNTEAFF. The CDR3, as DNA: TGTGCCAGCAGTGCGCCGCAGGGGATTTTGAACACTGAAGCTTTCTTT.